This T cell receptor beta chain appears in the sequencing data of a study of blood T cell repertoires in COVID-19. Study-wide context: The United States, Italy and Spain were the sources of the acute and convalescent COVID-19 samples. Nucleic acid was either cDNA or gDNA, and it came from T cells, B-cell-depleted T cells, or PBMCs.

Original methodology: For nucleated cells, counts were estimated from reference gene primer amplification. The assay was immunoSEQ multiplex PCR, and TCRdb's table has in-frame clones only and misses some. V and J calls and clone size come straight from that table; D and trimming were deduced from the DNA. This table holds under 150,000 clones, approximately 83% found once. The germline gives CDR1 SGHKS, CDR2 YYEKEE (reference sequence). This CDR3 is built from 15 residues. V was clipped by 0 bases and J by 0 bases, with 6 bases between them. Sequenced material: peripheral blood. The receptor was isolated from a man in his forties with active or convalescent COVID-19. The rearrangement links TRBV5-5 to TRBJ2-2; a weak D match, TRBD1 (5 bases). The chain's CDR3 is CASSLGGANTGELFF. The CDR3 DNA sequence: TGTGCCAGCAGCTTGGGGGGCGCGAACACCGGGGAGCTGTTTTTT. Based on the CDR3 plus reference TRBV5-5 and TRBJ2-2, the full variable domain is DAGVTQSPTHLIKTRGQQVTLRCSPISGHKSVSWYQQVLGQGPQFIFQYYEKEERGRGNFPDRFSARQFPNYSSELNVNALLLGDSALYLCASSLGGANTGELFFGEGSRLTVL.